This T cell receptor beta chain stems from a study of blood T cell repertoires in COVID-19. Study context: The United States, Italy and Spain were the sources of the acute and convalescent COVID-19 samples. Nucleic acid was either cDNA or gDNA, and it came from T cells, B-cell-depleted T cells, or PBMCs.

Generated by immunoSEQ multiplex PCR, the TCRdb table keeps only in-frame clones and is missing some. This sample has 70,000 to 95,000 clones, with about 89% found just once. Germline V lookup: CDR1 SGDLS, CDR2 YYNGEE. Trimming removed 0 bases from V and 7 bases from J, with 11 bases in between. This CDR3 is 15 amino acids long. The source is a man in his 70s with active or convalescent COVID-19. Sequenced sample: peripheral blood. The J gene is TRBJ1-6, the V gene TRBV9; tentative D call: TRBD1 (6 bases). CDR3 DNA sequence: TGTGCCAGCAGCGTAGGACAGGCCTCGAATTCACCCCTCCACTTT. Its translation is CASSVGQASNSPLHF.